This is a list of T cell receptor beta chains from one sample in a study of cytomegalovirus exposure and HLA in healthy donors. TCRdb keeps only in-frame clones here, not all; method: immunoSEQ multiplex PCR. The table includes approximately 170,000 clones, around 78% detected once. The sample taken for sequencing was PBMCs. All receptors come from a woman aged 30 to 39 in good health and CMV-seropositive. Each CDR3 is given with its conserved first and last residue. Fields, in order: clone size, J gene, D gene, V gene, CDR3 DNA, CDR3 protein. The D gene is left open where the match is weak. Only some rows state a clone size, as once, few, many or a class for expanded clones.

.	TRBJ2-1	TRBD1	TRBV18	TGTGCCAGCTCATCGGGACAGGGATGGTCAAATGAGCAGTTCTTC	CASSSGQGWSNEQFF
few	TRBJ2-7	TRBD2	TRBV6-5	TGTGCCAGCAGACCTCGGGAGGGCGGGTCCTACGAGCAGTACTTC	CASRPREGGSYEQYF
.	TRBJ2-2	.	TRBV5-6	TGTGCCAGCAGCTTGTACACAGGGATGGCCGGGGAGCTGTTTTTT	CASSLYTGMAGELFF
.	TRBJ1-1	TRBD1	TRBV5-1	TGCGCCAGCAGCTGGGGACAGGGGGCTCGGGGCACTGAAGCTTTCTTT	CASSWGQGARGTEAFF
.	TRBJ1-1	.	TRBV7-2	TGTGCCAGCAGCGTTAGCCCACAGGAGAACTATTTCTTT	CASSVSPQENYFF
.	TRBJ2-5	TRBD1	TRBV7-2	TGTGCCAGCAGCCATCGACAGGGGATACAAGAGACCCAGTACTTC	CASSHRQGIQETQYF
.	TRBJ2-7	.	TRBV7-8	TGTGCCAGCAGCTTGGGGGGTGGCTCCTACGAGCAGTACTTC	CASSLGGGSYEQYF
few	TRBJ2-2	.	TRBV5-1	TGCGCCACCTTCAACAGGGAGAGCACCGGGGAGCTGTTTTTT	CATFNRESTGELFF
few	TRBJ2-3	TRBD1	TRBV4-3	TGCGCCAGCAGCCCCGGACAGGGGGTAGCTCCAGATACGCAGTATTTT	CASSPGQGVAPDTQYF
.	TRBJ1-1	.	TRBV20-1	TGCAGTGCTAGTTCCTTTACTGAAGCTTTCTTT	CSASSFTEAFF
once	TRBJ2-3	TRBD2	TRBV27	TGTGCCAGCAGTTTCTCAGGACTAGCGGGTACTAGCACAGATACGCAGTATTTT	CASSFSGLAGTSTDTQYF
.	TRBJ1-3	.	TRBV5-6	TGTGCCAGCAGCTTGCGGGAATTCACGGGAACCATATATTTT	CASSLREFTGTIYF
.	TRBJ1-2	.	TRBV9	TGTGCCAGCAGCGGAGGGGGGGACGCGCCCTCTACCTATGGCTACACCTTC	CASSGGGDAPSTYGYTF
.	TRBJ2-7	.	TRBV5-4	TGTGCCAGCAGCCCACCGGGTCTTCCTTACGAGCAGTACTTC	CASSPPGLPYEQYF
.	TRBJ2-6	.	TRBV5-5	TGTGCCAGCAGCTTCATCACTTCTGGGGCCAACGTCCTGACTTTC	CASSFITSGANVLTF
.	TRBJ1-4	TRBD1	TRBV4-1	TGCGCCAGCAGCCACCTAGACAGGGGCGGTGAAAAACTGTTTTTT	CASSHLDRGGEKLFF
.	TRBJ1-1	.	TRBV2	TGTGCCAGCAGTCCCCTTATTGGGGGCGAGGAGGCTTTCTTT	CASSPLIGGEEAFF
.	TRBJ1-6	.	TRBV6-1	TGTGCCAGCAGTGCCCTTCAGCGGCTTACCCCGGGCTCCTATAATTCACCCCTCCACTTT	CASSALQRLTPGSYNSPLHF
.	TRBJ1-5	TRBD1	TRBV6-1	TGTGCCAGCTCAGGGGGCGTCCTTGACAATCAGCCCCAGCATTTT	CASSGGVLDNQPQHF
.	TRBJ2-5	.	TRBV29-1	TGCAGCGTTCAGTGGCAGGCATGGGAGACCCAGTACTTC	CSVQWQAWETQYF
.	TRBJ2-1	TRBD2	TRBV30	TGTGCCTGGGCAATAGGGATAGCGGGAGGGTACAATGAGCAGTTCTTC	CAWAIGIAGGYNEQFF
.	TRBJ2-1	.	TRBV9	TGTGCCAGCAGCGTAAGGGACAACCGCCGCAGTGAGCAGTTCTTC	CASSVRDNRRSEQFF
.	TRBJ1-2	.	TRBV28	TGTGCCAGCAGTTTAACGGGATCTAACTATGGCTACACCTTC	CASSLTGSNYGYTF
.	TRBJ2-1	TRBD2	TRBV29-1	TGCAGCGGGGGAAGCGGGAGGGGGTCCTACAATGAGCAGTTCTTC	CSGGSGRGSYNEQFF
.	TRBJ2-5	TRBD1	TRBV5-1	TGCGCCAGCAGCCGGACAGGGTCGGAGACCCAGTACTTC	CASSRTGSETQYF
.	TRBJ1-1	.	TRBV29-1	TGCAGCGCTAAGGGACAAGCGAACACTGAAGCTTTCTTT	CSAKGQANTEAFF
.	TRBJ2-1	.	TRBV10-3	TGTGCCATCAGTGAGTCGAGCAATGAGCAGTTCTTC	CAISESSNEQFF
.	TRBJ2-7	TRBD1	TRBV19	TGTGCCAGTAGGGGGGGACAGGGGATGACCTACGAGCAGTACTTC	CASRGGQGMTYEQYF
.	TRBJ2-6	.	TRBV5-1	TGCGCCAGCAGCTTGGGCGGGACGGACCTTTCTGGGGCCAACGTCCTGACTTTC	CASSLGGTDLSGANVLTF
.	TRBJ2-7	TRBD2	TRBV13	TGTGCCAGCAGTCCTCGGACTAGCGGGGGGGCTTACTTC	CASSPRTSGGAYF
.	TRBJ2-1	TRBD1	TRBV7-8	TGTGCCAGCAGCGAAGGACAGGGGTCGGGAAATGAGCAGTTCTTC	CASSEGQGSGNEQFF
.	TRBJ2-7	.	TRBV10-3	TGTGCCATCAGTCCCCGGGGGTTCGGGTACGAGCAGTACTTC	CAISPRGFGYEQYF
few	TRBJ2-1	TRBD1	TRBV2	TGTGCCAGCAGTGAACCGGGACAGCTTGAGCAGTTCTTC	CASSEPGQLEQFF
.	TRBJ2-1	.	TRBV19	TGTGCCAGTAGTATTGGTTCAGGGTTCGATGAGCAGTTCTTC	CASSIGSGFDEQFF
.	TRBJ1-6	.	TRBV6-5	TGTGCCAGCAGCCCTTTCCCTAGACCAAATTCACCCCTCCACTTT	CASSPFPRPNSPLHF
few	TRBJ2-1	.	TRBV27	TGTGCCAGCAGTCCGTCAGGGTATGAGCAGTTCTTC	CASSPSGYEQFF
.	TRBJ1-5	TRBD1	TRBV5-5	TGTGCCAGCAGCCCGGCCGGGACAGGGTATCAGCCCCAGCATTTT	CASSPAGTGYQPQHF
once	TRBJ1-2	TRBD1	TRBV7-2	TGTGCCAGCAGCCGCGACAGGGTGGGTGGCTACACCTTC	CASSRDRVGGYTF
.	TRBJ1-1	.	TRBV6-5	TGTGCCAGCAGTTACGGCGGTGGGGCCAACACTGAAGCTTTCTTT	CASSYGGGANTEAFF
.	TRBJ1-1	TRBD1	TRBV6-1	TGTGCCAGCAGTGTACCGGGACAGGGGTTCGCTGGGAACACTGAAGCTTTCTTT	CASSVPGQGFAGNTEAFF
.	TRBJ1-1	.	TRBV15	TGTGCCACCAGCAGAGTTGGGGGCCCTGAAGCTTTCTTT	CATSRVGGPEAFF
once	TRBJ2-3	TRBD1	TRBV2	TGTGCCAGCATCAGAGGAAGACAGGGGTCCACAGATACGCAGTATTTT	CASIRGRQGSTDTQYF
.	TRBJ1-5	.	TRBV6-1	TGTGCCAGCAGTTTGGAGAGCCAGGGGAATCAGCCCCAGCATTTT	CASSLESQGNQPQHF
.	TRBJ2-7	TRBD1	TRBV5-1	TGCGCCAGCAGCCGGGGGACAGGGGCTCTCGAGCAGTACTTC	CASSRGTGALEQYF
few	TRBJ2-3	TRBD2	TRBV6-5	TGTGCCAGCAGTTCGGGAGGGGCCATCACAGATACGCAGTATTTT	CASSSGGAITDTQYF
.	TRBJ2-7	TRBD2	TRBV29-1	TGCAGCGTTGATGGCGGGAGTGTTTACGAGCAGTACTTC	CSVDGGSVYEQYF
.	TRBJ1-1	.	TRBV19	TGTGCCAGTACCCAAAGGTCATTGGGAGGGACTATGAACACTGAAGCTTTCTTT	CASTQRSLGGTMNTEAFF
.	TRBJ1-4	.	TRBV7-9	TGTGCCAGCAGCATATACAGAACTAATGAAAAACTGTTTTTT	CASSIYRTNEKLFF